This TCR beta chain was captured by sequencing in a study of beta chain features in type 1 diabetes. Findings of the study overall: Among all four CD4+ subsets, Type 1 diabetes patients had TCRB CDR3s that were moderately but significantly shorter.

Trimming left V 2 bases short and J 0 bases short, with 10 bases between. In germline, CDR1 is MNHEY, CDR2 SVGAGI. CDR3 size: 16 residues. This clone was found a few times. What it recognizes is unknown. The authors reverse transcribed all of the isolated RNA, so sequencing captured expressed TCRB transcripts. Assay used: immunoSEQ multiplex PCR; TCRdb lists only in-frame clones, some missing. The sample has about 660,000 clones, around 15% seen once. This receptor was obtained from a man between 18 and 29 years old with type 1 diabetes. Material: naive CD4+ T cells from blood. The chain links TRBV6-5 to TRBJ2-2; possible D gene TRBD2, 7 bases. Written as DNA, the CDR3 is TGTGCCAGCAGTTACCTGGGGGGGCCGAACACCGGGGAGCTGTTTTTT. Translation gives CASSYLGGPNTGELFF.